This T cell receptor (beta chain) was obtained from a study of graft-versus-host responses after intestinal transplantation. Study-wide results and limits: The recipient marrow held GvH clones, and some of them showed up first in ileum or blood. Early post-transplant HvG declines showed an association with peak circulating GvH clone levels.

Clones were sequenced by immunoSEQ multiplex PCR, and TCRdb holds only the in-frame ones, with some missing. The sample holds some 80,000 clones, approximately 90% seen once. As for this clone: Its target is not known.

The CDR3 contains 15 residues. J gave up 5 bases and V 5 bases, and 10 bases lay outside the gene matches. Per germline, CDR1 LNHDA and CDR2 SQIVND (reference sequence). The rearrangement uses TRBV19 and TRBJ1-1; 8 bases align to TRBD1. The source material was unstimulated CD8+ T cells sorted from spleen or lymph node cells, sampled before transplant. The receptor was derived from a human donor who was the organ donor for an intestinal transplant. DNA of the CDR3: TGTGCCAGTAGTTTCGGACAGGGACCGGGGACTGAAGCTTTCTTT. Protein: CASSFGQGPGTEAFF.